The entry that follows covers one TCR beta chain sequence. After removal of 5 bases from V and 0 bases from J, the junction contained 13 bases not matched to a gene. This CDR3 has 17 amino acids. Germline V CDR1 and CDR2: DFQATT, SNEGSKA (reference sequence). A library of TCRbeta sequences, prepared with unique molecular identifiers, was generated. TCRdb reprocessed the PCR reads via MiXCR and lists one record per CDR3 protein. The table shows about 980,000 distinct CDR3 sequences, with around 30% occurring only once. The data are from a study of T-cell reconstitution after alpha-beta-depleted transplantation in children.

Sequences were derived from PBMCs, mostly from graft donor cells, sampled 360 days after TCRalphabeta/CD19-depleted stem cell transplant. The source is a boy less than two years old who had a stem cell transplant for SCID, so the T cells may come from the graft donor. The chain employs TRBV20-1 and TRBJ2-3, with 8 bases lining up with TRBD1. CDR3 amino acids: CSAYRGDRRTSTDTQYF. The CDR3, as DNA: TGCAGTGCTTACCGAGGGGACAGGCGGACTAGCACAGATACGCAGTATTTT.